This TCR beta chain was observed in a study of shared clonotypes between healthy human individuals. Terminally differentiated effector memory CD45RA+ cells were excluded by CCR7 positive selection of CD45RO-negative cells. The donor population consisted of healthy HIV-negative adults with no recent acute infections or vaccinations. Deletions cut 5 bases from V and 4 bases from J, with 15 bases between. The CDR3 sequence is 14 residues long. Germline V gene data show CDR1 as PRHDT and CDR2 as FYEKMQ (reference sequence). Deep level was the assay's run setting. Repertoires were generated with immunoSEQ multiplex PCR, while TCRdb's copy carries only in-frame clones and drops some. The table lists a few hundred thousand clones, 95% to 96% of them singletons.

The TCR was taken from a woman in her 30s in good health. Sequencing was carried out using naive CD8+ T cells sorted from blood. The rearrangement links TRBV13 to TRBJ2-7; D remains ambiguous. CDR3 nucleotide sequence: TGTGCCAGCAGCCATGGAGATCTCCGGTACGAGCAGTACTTC. It encodes CASSHGDLRYEQYF.